Included here is one T cell receptor beta chain sequence, with context. Isocitrate dehydrogenase mutation was absent in all glioblastoma patients. Blood PBMC samples: pre-vaccination, two weeks post third vaccination, and at tumor progression. Trimming took 4 bases from V and 1 from J, leaving 13 bases between them. Germline loops: CDR1 SGHVS, CDR2 FQNEAQ. The CDR3 runs to 15 residues. This sample was included in a study of glioma-infiltrating T cells after dendritic cell vaccination. Turning to the study itself: Dendritic cell vaccination trial patients had either newly diagnosed or recurrent glioblastoma.

Libraries were prepared by immunoSEQ multiplex PCR; TCRdb keeps only in-frame clonotypes and omits some of them. The repertoire has 95,000 to 110,000 clones, 80% to 90% of them found once; the top ten carry 10% to 15%. Sequenced material: blood, taken before dendritic cell vaccination. The receptor comes from a human donor with glioblastoma. The genes are TRBV7-8 and TRBJ1-1; TRBD1 might be the D (6 bases). The CDR3 is CASSSGDGTNTEAFF. For the CDR3, the DNA is TGTGCCAGCAGCTCAGGGGACGGCACGAACACTGAAGCTTTCTTT. The full variable domain, rest sourced from reference TRBV7-8 and TRBJ1-1, is GAGVSQSPRYKVAKRGQDVALRCDPISGHVSLFWYQQALGQGPEFLTYFQNEAQLDKSGLPSDRFFAERPEGSVSTLKIQRTQQEDSAVYLCASSSGDGTNTEAFFGQGTRLTVV.